The 27 T cell receptor beta chains below were found in one sample sequenced in a study of T-cell reconstitution after alpha-beta-depleted transplantation in children. TCRbeta library construction was performed incorporating unique molecular identifiers. A single record per CDR3 protein comes from TCRdb applying MiXCR to the PCR reads. Counted here are approximately 630,000 distinct CDR3 sequences, about an eighth occurring once; the ten biggest clones make up 0.79%. Sequenced material: PBMCs, taken before TCRalphabeta/CD19-depleted stem cell transplant. Receptor source: a girl aged 2 to 9 with congenital amegakaryocytic thrombocytopenia, due to receive a stem cell transplant.

This clonotype came up a few times. DNA of the CDR3: TGTGCCAGTAGTATCCAGGACAGGGATACGCAGTATTTT. It specifies CASSIQDRDTQYF. V is TRBV19 and J is TRBJ2-3; TRBD1 aligns across 7 bases. The CDR3 length is 13 residues. Germline V CDR1 and CDR2: LNHDA, SQIVND (reference sequence). The ends lost 3 bases at V and 6 bases at J; junction bases unmatched: 3.

This clonotype was seen only a few times. The V and J genes are TRBV5-1 and TRBJ1-4, with unresolved D. The CDR3 contains 14 residues. The V end lost 4 bases, the J end lost 8 bases, and 15 bases lay between the germline ends. The germline V gene encodes CDR1 SGHRS and CDR2 YFSETQ. This CDR3 reads CASSLGSWGEKLFF. CDR3 coding DNA: TGCGCCAGCAGCCTGGGATCTTGGGGAGAAAAACTGTTTTTT. Full variable domain (remainder filled in from reference TRBV5-1 and TRBJ1-4): KAGVTQTPRYLIKTRGQQVTLSCSPISGHRSVSWYQQTPGQGLQFLFEYFSETQRNKGNFPGRFSGRQFSNSRSEMNVSTLELGDSALYLCASSLGSWGEKLFFGSGTQLSVL.

This clonotype has more than one count but fewer than ten. The rearrangement links TRBV20-1 to TRBJ2-4, with 7 nucleotides matching TRBD2. V shed 0 bases, J shed 2 bases, and the junction held 7 bases outside the gene matches. CDR1 and CDR2 (germline): DFQATT, SNEGSKA (reference sequence). The CDR3 is 16 amino acids. The CDR3 coding sequence is TGCAGTGCTAGAGATTTGGCTAGCGGACCCAAAAACATTCAGTACTTC. Amino acid sequence: CSARDLASGPKNIQYF.

This clonotype has only a few counts. V gene TRBV5-1 combines with J gene TRBJ2-7, with D perhaps matching TRBD2 (5 bases). The germline V gene has CDR1 SGHRS and CDR2 YFSETQ. Trimming pared 0 bases from V and 0 bases from J, leaving 16 bases between. This CDR3 is 17 amino acids long. The CDR3: CASSLGRVWDNSYEQYF. The CDR3 DNA sequence: TGCGCCAGCAGCTTGGGGCGGGTGTGGGATAACTCCTACGAGCAGTACTTC.

CDR3 residues: CASSQDLGGRELSYEQYF. The CDR3, as DNA: TGCGCCAGCAGCCAAGATCTGGGCGGGAGGGAACTTTCCTACGAGCAGTACTTC. The gene calls are TRBV4-1 and TRBJ2-7; 9 bases align to TRBD2. Trimming at V came to 0 bases and at J to 1 base, leaving 10 bases not matched to a gene. This CDR3 has 18 residues. The germline gives CDR1 MGHRA, CDR2 YSYEKL.

This clonotype was recorded at least ten times. The chain has TRBV20-1 and TRBJ2-7, with D perhaps matching TRBD2 (6 bases). Germline lookup yields CDR1 DFQATT and CDR2 SNEGSKA (reference sequence). V was clipped by 4 bases and J by 0 bases, with 7 bases between them. This CDR3 spans 12 amino acids. CDR3 coding DNA: TGCAGTGCTAAGGACTACTCCTACGAGCAGTACTTC. As protein: CSAKDYSYEQYF.

This clonotype appeared a few times. V usage is TRBV18 and J usage is TRBJ2-2, with TRBD1 identical over 11 bases. The CDR3 spans 18 residues. CDR1 is KGHSH, CDR2 LQKENI, per germline. Trimming removed 1 base from V and 4 bases from J; junction bases left unmatched: 8. The CDR3 loop reads CASSPLKTGTGGTGELFF. In DNA form, the CDR3 reads TGTGCCAGCTCACCACTAAAGACCGGGACAGGGGGCACCGGGGAGCTGTTTTTT.

This clonotype appeared many times. The rearrangement joins TRBV14 to TRBJ2-5, with TRBD2 matching over 14 bases. The CDR3 sequence is 21 residues long. The germline V gene has CDR1 SGHDN and CDR2 FVKESK. V gave up 0 bases and J gave up 1 base; unmatched junction bases: 13. CDR3 amino acids: CASSQEVGGLAGVIGQETQYF. As DNA, the CDR3 is TGTGCCAGCAGCCAAGAGGTCGGGGGACTAGCGGGAGTAATTGGCCAAGAGACCCAGTACTTC.

The chain links TRBV20-1 to TRBJ2-7; 12 positions match TRBD2. The junction had 10 bases not matched to a gene; V was cut back by 6 bases and J by 7 bases. CDR1 and CDR2 (germline): DFQATT, SNEGSKA (reference sequence). This CDR3 is 14 amino acids long. In DNA, the CDR3 is TGCAGTGCCAACCGACTAGCGGGAGTAAGGGAGCAGTACTTC. Protein sequence: CSANRLAGVREQYF.

This clonotype was counted many times. The CDR3 here is CASSLVTFEMKFF. CDR3 in DNA: TGTGCCAGCAGCTTAGTTACGTTTGAGATGAAGTTCTTC. The chain couples TRBV11-2 to TRBJ2-1; D remains unclear. This CDR3 region has 13 residues. Per germline, CDR1 SGHAT and CDR2 FQNNGV. The V and J ends lost 1 base and 14 bases respectively, with 15 bases between them.

This clonotype has ten or more counts. This rearrangement joins TRBV20-1 to TRBJ2-1; TRBD2 agrees at 8 bases. With V trimmed by 6 bases and J by 0 bases, 13 bases remained unmatched. The length of the CDR3 is 17 residues. From germline, CDR1 is DFQATT and CDR2 SNEGSKA (reference sequence). The CDR3 reads CSATEAASGSSYNEQFF. The CDR3 DNA follows: TGCAGTGCCACTGAGGCCGCAAGCGGGAGCTCCTACAATGAGCAGTTCTTC.

This clonotype was seen only a few times. The chain combines TRBV4-1 with TRBJ2-3; 10 nucleotides line up with TRBD2. The CDR3 has 15 amino acids. V trimming: 2 bases; J trimming: 6 bases; junction bases outside the gene matches: 5. In germline, CDR1 is MGHRA, CDR2 YSYEKL. The CDR3 loop is CASSQSSGSGDTQYF. The CDR3, as DNA: TGCGCCAGCAGCCAATCTAGCGGGAGCGGTGATACGCAGTATTTT.

This clonotype was observed at least ten times. The chain recombines TRBV5-6 with TRBJ2-2; D remains ambiguous. Germline lookup yields CDR1 SGHDT and CDR2 YYEEEE. V was shortened by 4 bases and J by 3 bases, with 10 bases between the two germline ends. CDR3 length: 14 residues. The CDR3 spells CASSVNMYTGELFF. CDR3 in DNA: TGTGCCAGCAGCGTCAACATGTACACCGGGGAGCTGTTTTTT.

There are many counts of this clonotype. The chain carries TRBV5-1 and TRBJ2-3; maybe TRBD2 (6 bases). V was trimmed by 7 bases and J by 0 bases, leaving 21 bases between them. This CDR3 spans 17 amino acids. Germline values: CDR1 SGHRS, CDR2 YFSETQ. CDR3 sequence: CASAVAPLAASTDTQYF. Here the CDR3 DNA reads TGCGCCAGCGCGGTAGCTCCACTAGCAGCTAGCACAGATACGCAGTATTTT.

This chain joins TRBV15 and TRBJ1-2; no clear D. Germline V lookup: CDR1 LNHNV, CDR2 YYDKDF (reference sequence). V dropped 5 bases and J dropped 2 bases, with 9 bases sitting between them. CDR3 length: 13 amino acids. The CDR3 DNA sequence: TGTGCCACCAGCCAGCAGTTGAACTATGGCTACACCTTC. Encoded protein: CATSQQLNYGYTF. Combining the CDR3 with reference TRBV15 and TRBJ1-2 gives the whole variable domain DAMVIQNPRYQVTQFGKPVTLSCSQTLNHNVMYWYQQKSSQAPKLLFHYYDKDFNNEADTPDNFQSRRPNTSFCFLDIRSPGLGDTAMYLCATSQQLNYGYTFGSGTRLTVV.

This clonotype was detected ten times or more. CDR3 region: CASLRQGYGNEQFF. The CDR3 DNA follows: TGTGCCAGCTTAAGACAGGGGTATGGCAATGAGCAGTTCTTC. The rearrangement joins TRBV11-2 to TRBJ2-1; 8 bases are a match to TRBD1. CDR3 size: 14 residues. Germline CDR1 is SGHAT and CDR2 is FQNNGV. The V segment lost 8 bases and the J segment 6 bases; nucleotides outside the gene matches: 9.

For this clonotype: A much larger clone differs from this one at a single base, so this may be a read error. The rearrangement uses TRBV7-9 and TRBJ2-7; D gene unclear. Germline V gene data show CDR1 as SEHNR and CDR2 as FQNEAQ (reference sequence). CDR3 length: 12 residues. Trimming stripped 5 bases from V and 5 bases from J, with 10 bases between. Written as DNA, the CDR3 is TGTGCCAGCAGCGAAGGGCCTCACGAGCAGTACTTC. It codes for CASSEGPHEQYF.

This clonotype was seen a few times. The chain is built from TRBV20-1 and TRBJ2-1, with 13 bases identical to TRBD2. Trimming at V came to 4 bases and at J to 0 bases, leaving 6 bases not matched to a gene. The length of the CDR3 is 17 residues. Germline CDR1 is DFQATT and CDR2 is SNEGSKA (reference sequence). CDR3 sequence: CSATGLAGPRSYNEQFF. In DNA form, the CDR3 reads TGCAGTGCTACGGGACTAGCGGGACCTCGCTCCTACAATGAGCAGTTCTTC.

This clonotype has more than one count but fewer than ten. The chain carries TRBV28 and TRBJ1-5, with 7 bases identical to TRBD1. V was clipped by 5 bases and J by 0 bases; unmatched bases: 7. Germline loops: CDR1 MDHEN, CDR2 SYDVKM. There are 16 residues in the CDR3. The CDR3 spells CASSTGTEPSNQPQHF. For the CDR3, the DNA is TGTGCCAGCAGTACCGGGACAGAACCTAGCAATCAGCCCCAGCATTTT.

This clonotype came up many times. The rearrangement uses TRBV5-1 and TRBJ1-2; 7 nucleotides match TRBD1. CDR3 length: 16 residues. Germline V gene data show CDR1 as SGHRS and CDR2 as YFSETQ. Trimming at V came to 2 bases and at J to 1 base, leaving 8 bases not matched to a gene. The CDR3 is CASSFRGTASNYGYTF. CDR3 bases: TGCGCCAGCAGCTTTCGTGGGACAGCAAGTAACTATGGCTACACCTTC.

This chain links TRBV12-3 or TRBV12-4 with TRBJ2-4; D ambiguous. The CDR3 runs 16 residues. With 7 bases removed from V and 0 bases from J, the gap between germline ends came to 16 bases. The CDR3 region is CASTSTAKAAKNIQYF. In nucleotides, the CDR3 is TGTGCCAGCACCTCGACCGCCAAGGCAGCCAAAAACATTCAGTACTTC.

This clonotype has a count of ten or more. This chain connects TRBV20-1 to TRBJ2-3; 11 bases match TRBD2. CDR1 DFQATT and CDR2 SNEGSKA come from the germline V gene (reference sequence). The CDR3 has 15 residues. V was pared by 2 bases and J by 2 bases, with 3 bases of the junction left unmatched. The CDR3 DNA reads as TGCAGTGCTAGACTAGCGGGAGGATTCACAGATACGCAGTATTTT. This gives the protein CSARLAGGFTDTQYF.

This rearrangement joins TRBV28 to TRBJ2-7; D possibly corresponds to TRBD2 (7 bases). This CDR3 region has 16 residues. CDR1 is MDHEN, CDR2 SYDVKM, per germline. Trimming took off 6 bases at V and 3 bases at J, with 21 bases between the two ends. This CDR3 is CASSPGTEGGIYEQYF. In DNA form, the CDR3 reads TGTGCCAGCAGCCCCGGGACGGAGGGGGGGATCTACGAGCAGTACTTC.

J is TRBJ2-3 and V is TRBV20-1; TRBD2 matches at 13 bases. CDR3 size: 18 residues. The trim removed 3 bases at V and 2 bases at J, leaving 11 bases unmatched. Germline CDR1 and CDR2: DFQATT and SNEGSKA (reference sequence). Here the CDR3 reads CSASWRGGTSGTTDTQYF. For the CDR3, the DNA is TGCAGTGCTAGTTGGCGTGGGGGGACTAGCGGGACCACAGATACGCAGTATTTT.

Ten or more counts support this clonotype. The chain carries TRBV15 and TRBJ2-7; D is perhaps TRBD1 (6 bases). V was shortened by 2 bases and J by 2 bases, with 16 bases between the two germline ends. The CDR3 consists of 16 residues. Germline V gene data show CDR1 as LNHNV and CDR2 as YYDKDF (reference sequence). CDR3 amino acids: CATSRTLQGGTYEQYF. CDR3 DNA sequence: TGTGCCACCAGCAGAACCTTACAGGGTGGGACCTACGAGCAGTACTTC.

This clonotype was seen repeatedly, ten times or more. The rearrangement links TRBV7-6 to TRBJ2-7; 7 bases line up with TRBD2. Germline CDR1 and CDR2: SGHVS and FNYEAQ. The V segment lost 5 bases and the J segment 6 bases; nucleotides outside the gene matches: 10. The CDR3 totals 14 residues. The chain's CDR3 is CASSPGTTQVEQYF. Here the CDR3 DNA reads TGTGCCAGCAGCCCCGGGACTACACAGGTCGAGCAGTACTTC.

This clonotype was detected a few times. The gene calls are TRBV5-1 and TRBJ2-2, with TRBD1 matching over 8 bases. There are 15 residues in the CDR3. V lost 3 bases, J lost 2 bases, and 3 bases stayed unmatched. Germline V gene data show CDR1 as SGHRS and CDR2 as YFSETQ. In nucleotides, the CDR3 is TGCGCCAGCAGCTATGGGACAGGCAACACCGGGGAGCTGTTTTTT. This translates into CASSYGTGNTGELFF.